This entry describes one T cell receptor (beta chain). The target antigen is unknown. Trimming stripped 5 bases from V and 2 bases from J, with 7 bases between. The CDR3 covers 11 residues. Per germline, CDR1 GTSNPN and CDR2 SVGIG (reference sequence). Profiled with immunoSEQ multiplex PCR; TCRdb holds only in-frame clones, not every one. The sample holds 83,000 or so clones, roughly 80% seen once. This sample is part of a study of radiotherapy plus CTLA-4 blockade in lung cancer. Overall study results and limits: Radiotherapy plus ipilimumab was followed by expansion in blood of tumor-derived TCR clones.

This specimen consisted of peripheral blood, obtained from a patient treated with radiotherapy plus ipilimumab. The V call is TRBV30, the J call TRBJ2-7; D uncertain. This sequence originates from a human donor with non-small cell lung cancer who had stable disease on radiotherapy plus ipilimumab. In nucleotides, the CDR3 is TGTGCCTGGGGCTTCGCCTACGAGCAGTACTTC. Amino acids: CAWGFAYEQYF.